This section outlines one T cell receptor (beta chain) sequence together with its context. Its cognate antigen is unknown. The data derive from a study of regulatory T cells in long-lasting Graves disease. Whole-study context: Patients with persistent Graves' disease had over 5 years of antithyroid drugs and persistent TSH receptor antibodies. Regarding the study as a whole: Persistent disease preferred TRBV28, TRBJ1-2 and TRBJ2-5; new disease, TRBV20-1 and TRBJ2-1. Lower TCR diversity was seen in persistent Graves' patients than in newly diagnosed ones.

Time point reported: persistent/refractory GD, antithyroid drugs over 5 years with positive TRAb. PBMC-extracted RNA yielded the TCR library. Recruitment took place at an endocrinology department in Xi'an, China. The CDR3 consists of 17 residues. Germline CDR1 MNHEY, CDR2 SMNVEV (reference sequence). J lost 0 bases, V lost 6 bases, and 2 bases had no gene match. The authors built TCR beta libraries using iRepertoire HTBI primers and Arm-PCR of CDR3 regions. TCRdb analysed the multiplex PCR reads with MiXCR anew, one entry per CDR3 protein. The sample lists 400,000 to 500,000 distinct CDR3 sequences; under 25% were seen once.

The material sequenced was peripheral blood mononuclear cells (PBMCs), taken when the disease was refractory, from a patient treated with antithyroid drugs. The sequence derives from a female donor with Graves disease. The V and J genes are TRBV27 and TRBJ2-4; the match to TRBD2 covers 16 bases. The CDR3 spells CASRGLAGGRAKNIQYF. The CDR3 DNA is TGTGCCAGCAGGGGACTAGCGGGAGGGCGAGCCAAAAACATTCAGTACTTC.